This T cell receptor (beta chain) was identified during a study of CD8+ T cells in alopecia areata. Study background: Grafts of skin from C3H/HeJ donors aged roughly 6-12 months with spontaneous alopecia went to female C3H/HeJ mice aged roughly 7-10 weeks.

V was clipped by 0 bases and J by 0 bases, with 5 bases between them. The germline V gene has CDR1 MSHET and CDR2 SYDVDS. The CDR3 spans 14 residues. Reverse transcription of extracted RNA yielded cDNA, which provided the sequencing template. Measured with immunoSEQ multiplex PCR; TCRdb has only the in-frame clones, and not every one. This sample has over 100,000 clones, each found more than once. This clone has only a few counts. Genes here carry mouse names. Coverage ceases 4 residues before the CDR3 finishes, and the germline J gene fills in the end. This sequence was found in a C3H/HeJ mouse with alopecia areata. This line is of MHC haplotype H2-k. The rearrangement links TRBV29 to TRBJ1-1; no reliable D call. Sequencing was carried out using lesional skin. The part of the CDR3 DNA that was read is TGTGCTAGCAGTTTATCCAGATCAAACACA. It yields the protein CASSLSRSNT. The CDR3 as a whole reads CASSLSRSNTEVFF.